The 13 T cell receptor beta chains below all came from one sample that was sequenced in a study of control samples from healthy donors and cancer patients. Profiling relied on immunoSEQ multiplex PCR, and the TCRdb table lists in-frame clones only, not all of them. The sample includes roughly 88,000 clones, approximately 86% of them seen just once. Sequences were obtained from blood. The receptors come from a man aged 30-40 years in good health.

The chain employs TRBV6-5 and TRBJ1-4, with D tentatively TRBD1 (6 bases). Germline loops: CDR1 MNHEY, CDR2 SVGAGI. V shed 6 bases and J shed 4 bases, with 12 bases lying between them. The CDR3 has 14 amino acids. The CDR3 nucleotides read TGTGCCAGCAGGGGACAATACGGTAATGAAAAACTGTTTTTT. This sequence encodes CASRGQYGNEKLFF.

The chain has TRBV27 and TRBJ1-1; possibly TRBD1 for D (6 bases). Germline V gene sequence: CDR1 MNHEY, CDR2 SMNVEV (reference sequence). V was cut by 5 bases and J by 3 bases, with 13 bases left in between. This CDR3 is built from 14 residues. CDR3 sequence reads: CASSDYRADTEAFF. The CDR3 DNA follows: TGTGCCAGCAGTGATTACAGGGCGGACACTGAAGCTTTCTTT.

V is TRBV5-4 and J is TRBJ2-1; no firm D call. The CDR3 has 15 residues. From germline, CDR1 is SGHNT and CDR2 YYREEE (reference sequence). V was cut by 4 bases and J by 7 bases, with 18 bases left in between. CDR3 DNA sequence: TGTGCCAGCAGCCTCCCTCCGGGCGAAGGGAATGAGCAGTTCTTC. It translates to CASSLPPGEGNEQFF.

This clone was counted a few times. The chain is built from TRBV5-1 and TRBJ2-7; D unclear. The CDR3 is 16 amino acids. The V and J ends lost 0 bases and 5 bases respectively, with 18 bases between them. The germline CDR1 and CDR2 sequences are SGHRS and YFSETQ. The CDR3 coding sequence is TGCGCCAGCAGCTTGGTTCTGAGTGGGGATGGAAACGAGCAGTACTTC. Its protein is CASSLVLSGDGNEQYF.

The chain combines TRBV25-1 with TRBJ1-2; D is unclear. The V gene lost 0 bases and the J gene lost 4 bases, with 15 bases spanning the gap. CDR1 is MGHDK, CDR2 SYGVNS, per germline. The CDR3 has 16 amino acids. CDR3 protein: CASSEYEAASSYGYTF. For the CDR3, the DNA is TGTGCCAGCAGTGAATATGAGGCAGCGTCGTCCTATGGCTACACCTTC.

The chain uses TRBV18 and TRBJ1-1, with D unresolved. This CDR3 comprises 12 residues. Germline loops: CDR1 KGHSH, CDR2 LQKENI. V lost 8 bases to trimming and J lost 2 bases, with 9 bases between them. CDR3 sequence (DNA): TGTGCCAGCGCCAAGGGTAACACTGAAGCTTTCTTT. Translation gives CASAKGNTEAFF.

The count of this clone is one. V and J are TRBV6-5 and TRBJ2-7; D possibly uses TRBD1 or TRBD2 (5 bases each). V lost 10 bases and J 2 bases, leaving 12 bases between the germline ends. The CDR3 contains 12 residues. CDR1 is MNHEY, CDR2 SVGAGI, per germline. The CDR3 region is CATRERTYEQYF. The CDR3 bases are TGTGCCACCAGGGAGAGGACCTACGAGCAGTACTTC.

CDR3 region: CASSSGDDGNTIYF. DNA of the CDR3: TGCGCCAGCAGCTCAGGGGATGACGGAAACACCATATATTTT. The chain recombines TRBV5-1 with TRBJ1-3; possible D gene TRBD1, 6 bases. Germline V gene lookup returns CDR1 SGHRS and CDR2 YFSETQ. Trimming cost V 3 bases and J 4 bases, with 11 bases left between them. The CDR3 sequence is 14 residues long.

This clone was detected only once. The chain uses TRBV6-5 and TRBJ2-3; D is uncertain. In germline, CDR1 is MNHEY, CDR2 SVGAGI. Trimming stripped 5 bases from V and 2 bases from J, with 2 bases between. CDR3 length: 11 amino acids. CDR3 sequence: CASSITDTQYF. The CDR3 bases are TGTGCCAGCAGTATCACAGATACGCAGTATTTT.

This clone occurred once. DNA of the CDR3: TGTGCCAGCTCACCCCAAGGGGACTACGAGCAGTACTTC. This encodes CASSPQGDYEQYF. The chain combines TRBV18 with TRBJ2-7, with D perhaps matching TRBD1 (5 bases). The CDR3 totals 13 residues. V was clipped by 3 bases and J by 3 bases, with 9 bases between them. Germline V lookup: CDR1 KGHSH, CDR2 LQKENI. Together with reference TRBV18 and TRBJ2-7, the CDR3 gives the full variable domain: NAGVMQNPRHLVRRRGQEARLRCSPMKGHSHVYWYRQLPEEGLKFMVYLQKENIIDESGMPKERFSAEFPKEGPSILRIQQVVRGDSAAYFCASSPQGDYEQYFGPGTRLTVT.

The CDR3 is CASSSGVFIRTDTQYF. CDR3 bases: TGTGCCAGCAGTTCAGGGGTCTTCATCCGCACAGATACGCAGTATTTT. The genes are TRBV14 and TRBJ2-3; tentative D call: TRBD1 (6 bases). Germline V gene data show CDR1 as SGHDN and CDR2 as FVKESK. This CDR3 is 16 amino acids long. V lost 6 bases, J lost 1 base, and 17 bases lay in between.

The chain recombines TRBV5-6 with TRBJ1-6, with 8 nucleotides matching TRBD1. V trimming: 1 base; J trimming: 9 bases; junction bases outside the gene matches: 6. The CDR3 has 15 residues. Germline V gene sequence: CDR1 SGHDT, CDR2 YYEEEE. This chain's CDR3 is CASSLRTGFRSPLHF. CDR3 nucleotide sequence: TGTGCCAGCAGCTTGCGGACAGGGTTCCGTTCACCCCTCCACTTT. The variable domain in full, completed from reference TRBV5-6 and TRBJ1-6, reads DAGVTQSPTHLIKTRGQQVTLRCSPKSGHDTVSWYQQALGQGPQFIFQYYEEEERQRGNFPDRFSGHQFPNYSSELNVNALLLGDSALYLCASSLRTGFRSPLHFGNGTRLTVT.

Only a few counts were recorded for this clone. Written as DNA, the CDR3 is TGTGCCAGCAGCCCCGGATTAGGGCAGCCCCAGCATTTT. Protein: CASSPGLGQPQHF. The V and J genes are TRBV5-4 and TRBJ1-5, with unresolved D. CDR1 is SGHNT, CDR2 YYREEE, per germline (reference sequence). V lost 4 bases and J 7 bases, leaving 12 bases between the germline ends. This CDR3 has 13 amino acids. Drawing the rest from reference TRBV5-4 and TRBJ1-5, the complete variable domain is ETGVTQSPTHLIKTRGQQVTLRCSSQSGHNTVSWYQQALGQGPQFIFQYYREEENGRGNFPPRFSGLQFPNYSSELNVNALELDDSALYLCASSPGLGQPQHFGDGTRLSIL.